This T cell receptor (beta chain) is drawn from a study of shared clonotypes between healthy human individuals. Study as a whole: The composition of the donors was a couple of women and a few men aged 18 to 49. Used for every donor were three CD4 naive, three CD4 memory, two CD8 naive and one CD8 memory plate.

Profiled with immunoSEQ multiplex PCR; TCRdb holds only in-frame clones, not every one. The table lists roughly 2 million clones, 85% to 95% of them singletons, with 0.1% to 0.15% in the top ten. Sequencing was performed on naive CD4+ T cells sorted from blood. Described subset: CD45RA+ positively selected. The sequence derives from a man aged 18 to 35 in good health.

Here the CDR3 DNA reads TGTGCCAGCAGCCCCCCCGCCGCGGGCGGGGAAAAACTGTTTTTT. As protein: CASSPPAAGGEKLFF. The chain carries TRBV7-9 and TRBJ1-4, with unresolved D. Per the germline V gene, CDR1 is SEHNR and CDR2 is FQNEAQ (reference sequence). V was cut by 5 bases and J by 8 bases, with 18 bases left in between. The CDR3 is 15 amino acids.